This T cell receptor (beta chain) was obtained from a study of blood T cell repertoires in COVID-19. Across the whole study: COVID-19 samples, acute and convalescent, were from the United States, Italy and Spain. T cells, B-cell-depleted T cells, or PBMCs provided the cDNA or gDNA that served as material.

Per the original methods: The authors estimated nucleated cell counts from reference gene primer amplification. Clones were sequenced by immunoSEQ multiplex PCR, and TCRdb holds only the in-frame ones, with some missing. V and J calls plus clone size are reproduced from that table; the DNA served to infer D and trimming. The table includes 150,000 to 200,000 clones, around 92% detected once. CDR1 and CDR2 (germline): SNHLY, FYNNEI. V shed 6 bases and J shed 7 bases, with 10 bases lying between them. This CDR3 spans 12 amino acids. In Seattle, patients joined the study during active infection and were tracked longitudinally.

The sample taken for sequencing was peripheral blood. This rearrangement joins TRBV2 to TRBJ2-1, with D possibly matching TRBD1 (5 bases). This sequence was found in a man aged 30-40 years with COVID-19, enrolled during active disease. CDR3 region: CASSNRLNEQFF. CDR3 in DNA: TGTGCCAGCAGCAACAGGTTGAATGAGCAGTTCTTC.